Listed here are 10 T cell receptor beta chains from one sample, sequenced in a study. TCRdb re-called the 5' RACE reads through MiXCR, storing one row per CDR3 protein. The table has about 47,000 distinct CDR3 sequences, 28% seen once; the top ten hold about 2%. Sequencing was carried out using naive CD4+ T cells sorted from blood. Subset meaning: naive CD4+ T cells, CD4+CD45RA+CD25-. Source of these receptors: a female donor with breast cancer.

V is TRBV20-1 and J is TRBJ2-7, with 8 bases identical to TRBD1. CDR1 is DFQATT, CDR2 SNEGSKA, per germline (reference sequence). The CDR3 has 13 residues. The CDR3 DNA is TGCACTGTCATAAGGGCAGGGGGCGACGAGCAGTACTTC. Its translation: CTVIRAGGDEQYF.

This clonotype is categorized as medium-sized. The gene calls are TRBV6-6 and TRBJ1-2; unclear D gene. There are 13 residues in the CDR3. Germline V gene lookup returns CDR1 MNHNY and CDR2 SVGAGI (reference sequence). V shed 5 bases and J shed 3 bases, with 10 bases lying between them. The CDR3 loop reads CASSPVRDYGYTF. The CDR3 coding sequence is TGTGCCAGCAGTCCTGTACGGGACTATGGCTACACCTTC.

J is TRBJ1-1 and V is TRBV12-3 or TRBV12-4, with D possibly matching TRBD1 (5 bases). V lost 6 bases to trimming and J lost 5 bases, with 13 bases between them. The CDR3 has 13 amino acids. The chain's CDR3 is CASRPRVSTEAFF. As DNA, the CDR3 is TGTGCCAGCAGGCCCAGGGTCTCTACTGAAGCTTTCTTT.

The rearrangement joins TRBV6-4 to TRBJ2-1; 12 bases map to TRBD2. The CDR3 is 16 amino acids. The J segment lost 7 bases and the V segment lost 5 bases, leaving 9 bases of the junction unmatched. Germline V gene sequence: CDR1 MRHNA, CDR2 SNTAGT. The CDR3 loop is CASSPLTSGRINEQFF. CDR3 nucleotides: TGTGCCAGCAGTCCCTTGACTAGCGGGAGAATTAATGAGCAGTTCTTC.

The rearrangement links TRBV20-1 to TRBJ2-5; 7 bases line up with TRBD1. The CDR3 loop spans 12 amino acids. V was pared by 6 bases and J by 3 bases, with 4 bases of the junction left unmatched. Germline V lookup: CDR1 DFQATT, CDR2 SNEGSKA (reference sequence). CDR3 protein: CSARDSEETQYF. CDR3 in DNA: TGCAGTGCAAGGGACAGTGAAGAGACCCAGTACTTC.

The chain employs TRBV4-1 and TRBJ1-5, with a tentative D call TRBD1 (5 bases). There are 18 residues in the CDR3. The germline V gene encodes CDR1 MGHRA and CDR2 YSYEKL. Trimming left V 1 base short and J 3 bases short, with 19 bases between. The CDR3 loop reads CASSQAGMGLALNQPQHF. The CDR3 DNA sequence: TGCGCCAGCAGCCAAGCCGGGATGGGACTCGCTCTCAATCAGCCCCAGCATTTT.

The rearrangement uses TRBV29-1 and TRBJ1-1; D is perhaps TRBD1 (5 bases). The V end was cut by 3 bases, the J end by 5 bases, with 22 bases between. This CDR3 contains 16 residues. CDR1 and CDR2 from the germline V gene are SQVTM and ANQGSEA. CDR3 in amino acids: CSVEQGALFLWTEAFF. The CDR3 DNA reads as TGCAGCGTTGAGCAAGGGGCTCTTTTTTTGTGGACTGAAGCTTTCTTT.

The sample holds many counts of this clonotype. CDR3 amino acids: CASSQDSQTAGLSYNEQFF. CDR3 nucleotide sequence: TGCGCCAGCAGCCAAGATAGTCAGACAGCGGGCCTCTCCTACAATGAGCAGTTCTTC. The V call is TRBV4-3, the J call TRBJ2-1, with TRBD2 as a possible D gene (6 bases). This CDR3 contains 19 residues. The germline V gene encodes CDR1 LGHNA and CDR2 YSLEER. V was pared by 0 bases and J by 0 bases, with 18 bases between.

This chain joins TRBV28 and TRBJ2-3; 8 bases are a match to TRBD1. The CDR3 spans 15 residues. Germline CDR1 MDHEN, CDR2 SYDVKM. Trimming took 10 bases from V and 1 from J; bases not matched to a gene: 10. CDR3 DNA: TGTGCCACCTTGGGGGCGACAGGGGGCACAGATACGCAGTATTTT. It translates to CATLGATGGTDTQYF.

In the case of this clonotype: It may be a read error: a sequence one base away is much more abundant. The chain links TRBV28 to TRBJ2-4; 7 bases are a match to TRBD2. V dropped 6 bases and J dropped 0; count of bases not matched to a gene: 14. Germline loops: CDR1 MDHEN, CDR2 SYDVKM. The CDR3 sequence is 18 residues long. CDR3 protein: CASSLNSGTTIAKNIQYF. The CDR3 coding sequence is TGTGCCAGCAGCTTAAACTCCGGGACTACCATAGCCAAAAACATTCAGTACTTC.